Below are 7 T cell receptor beta chains sequenced from a single sample in a study of siplizumab effects on memory and regulatory T cells. Profiled with immunoSEQ multiplex PCR; TCRdb holds only in-frame clones, not every one. Counted here are over 100,000 clones, approximately 92% occurring once; the ten biggest clones make up roughly 0.15%. Source material: non-Treg CD4+ T cells sorted from blood. The receptor source for this set is a human donor in good health.

The gene calls are TRBV5-1 and TRBJ1-1; no reliable D call. In germline, CDR1 is SGHRS, CDR2 YFSETQ. Trimming removed 0 bases from V and 5 bases from J, with 11 bases in between. This CDR3 spans 14 amino acids. The CDR3 spells CASSLGGPRTEAFF. DNA for the CDR3: TGCGCCAGCAGCTTGGGCGGGCCCCGGACTGAAGCTTTCTTT.

The chain recombines TRBV4-1 with TRBJ1-2; D remains ambiguous. Germline-derived CDR1 and CDR2 are MGHRA and YSYEKL. This CDR3 has 15 residues. V lost 6 bases and J lost 8, with 22 bases in between. CDR3 amino acids: CASRGPTAADFGYTF. The CDR3 DNA sequence: TGCGCCAGCAGAGGCCCCACTGCCGCTGACTTCGGCTACACCTTC.

The chain uses TRBV10-1 and TRBJ2-6; D tentatively fits TRBD1 or TRBD2 (5 bases each). The V end lost 8 bases, the J end lost 0 bases, and 14 bases lay between the germline ends. The CDR3 is 16 residues long. The germline V gene encodes CDR1 WNHNN and CDR2 SYGVQD (reference sequence). CDR3 protein: CASHPPGSSGANVLTF. For the CDR3, the DNA is TGCGCCAGCCACCCCCCAGGGAGCTCTGGGGCCAACGTCCTGACTTTC.

This clone occurred once. The chain combines TRBV11-2 with TRBJ2-5, with 9 bases that match TRBD2. The better agreement between TRBJ2-7 and the DNA end casts doubt on the J call. CDR3 length: 15 residues. Looked up from germline, CDR1 is SGHAT and CDR2 is FQNNGV. The CDR3, as DNA: TGTGCCAGCAGCTTAGGGCTAGCGGGGACCGGCGAGCAGTACTTC. This codes for CASSLGLAGTGEQYF.

V usage is TRBV27 and J usage is TRBJ1-2; TRBD1 is a possible D gene (6 bases). The CDR3 loop spans 13 amino acids. Germline values: CDR1 MNHEY, CDR2 SMNVEV (reference sequence). V lost 11 bases, J lost 7 bases, and 20 bases lay in between. CDR3 protein: CACRGGAGSGYTF. The CDR3 nucleotides read TGTGCCTGCCGGGGGGGCGCCGGTTCTGGCTACACCTTC.

V is TRBV30 and J is TRBJ1-3; D call uncertain. Trimming left V 0 bases short and J 2 bases short, with 8 bases between. This CDR3 is 14 amino acids long. Germline V CDR1 and CDR2: GTSNPN, SVGIG (reference sequence). The CDR3 nucleotides read TGTGCCTGGAGTGTACATAGTCCTGGAAACACCATATATTTT. Protein: CAWSVHSPGNTIYF. Variable domain in full (rest from reference TRBV30 and TRBJ1-3): SQTIHQWPATLVQPVGSPLSLECTVEGTSNPNLYWYRQAAGRGLQLLFYSVGIGQISSEVPQNLSASRPQDRQFILSSKKLLLSDSGFYLCAWSVHSPGNTIYFGEGSWLTVV.

The J gene is TRBJ2-7, the V gene TRBV19; the match to TRBD1 covers 7 bases. The CDR3 sequence is 13 residues long. The V gene's germline CDR1 is LNHDA and CDR2 SQIVND (reference sequence). Trimming at V came to 4 bases and at J to 6 bases, leaving 6 bases not matched to a gene. The chain's CDR3 is CASSKDRDTEQYF. The CDR3 DNA reads TGTGCCAGTAGTAAAGACAGGGATACCGAGCAGTACTTC.